Below are 10 T cell receptor beta chains sequenced from a single sample in a study of blood T cells in healthy people across ages. Then a second PCR, running roughly 7 to 11 cycles, was carried out with a sample-barcoded 5' primer and a J-beta primer mix. TCRdb re-derived calls from the 5' RACE reads in MiXCR, one entry per CDR3 protein. The sample consists of hundreds of thousands of distinct CDR3 sequences, 20% to 25% of them appearing once. The sequenced sample was blood. The receptor set was obtained from a man in his 70s in good health.

In its sample, this clonotype was seen a few times. The gene calls are TRBV7-3 and TRBJ1-1; possible D gene TRBD1, 5 bases. The CDR3 length is 14 residues. Germline loops: CDR1 SGHTA, CDR2 FQGTGA. Trimming cost V 2 bases and J 2 bases, with 9 bases left between them. CDR3 in amino acids: CASSLGHVNTEAFF. The CDR3 DNA reads TGTGCCAGCAGCTTAGGACACGTAAACACTGAAGCTTTCTTT.

Comments on this clonotype: Mismatch with germline at one junction end may stem from a read error. The chain couples TRBV28 to TRBJ2-5; 9 nucleotides match TRBD1. Germline CDR1 and CDR2: MDHEN and SYDVKM. The CDR3 has 12 residues. CDR3 loop: CASSLARDRAEF. In DNA form, the CDR3 reads TGTGCCAGCAGTTTGGCCAGGGACAGGGCGGAGTTC.

This clonotype was seen at least ten times. The V and J genes are TRBV4-3 and TRBJ2-3; D remains ambiguous. Germline loops: CDR1 LGHNA, CDR2 YSLEER. Trimming left V 0 bases short and J 5 bases short, with 6 bases between. This CDR3 comprises 13 residues. CDR3 bases: TGCGCCAGCAGCCAAGATCGAGAAGATACGCAGTATTTT. This encodes CASSQDREDTQYF.

This clonotype was recorded at least ten times. The rearrangement links TRBV2 to TRBJ1-4; D unclear. CDR1 and CDR2 from the germline V gene are SNHLY and FYNNEI. The CDR3 is 14 residues long. The germline V and J ends were trimmed by 2 bases and 0 bases, with 4 bases remaining between them. DNA for the CDR3: TGTGCCAGCAGTGAAAGTGCAACTAATGAAAAACTGTTTTTT. It specifies CASSESATNEKLFF.

The chain is built from TRBV21-1 and TRBJ2-5. TRBV21-1 is reported as a pseudogene. The CDR3 length is 13 residues. DNA for the CDR3: TGTGCCAGCAGCAAACGTGGAAAAGAGGCCCGGTACTTC. This encodes CASSKRGKEARYF.

The chain uses TRBV25-1 and TRBJ1-6; D remains ambiguous. V lost 4 bases and J lost 7, with 8 bases in between. This CDR3 has 13 residues. The germline gives CDR1 MGHDK, CDR2 SYGVNS. The DNA of the CDR3 is TGTGCCAGCAGTGCCGTTTGGAATTCACCCCTCCACTTT. As protein: CASSAVWNSPLHF.

This clonotype has a handful of counts. This chain connects TRBV3-1 to TRBJ2-2; 9 positions match TRBD1. The CDR3 sequence is 15 residues long. The junction had 6 bases not matched to a gene; V was cut back by 5 bases and J by 5 bases. Germline V CDR1 and CDR2: LGHDT, YNNKEL (reference sequence). The CDR3 region is CASSAPGQGTGELFF. Written as DNA, the CDR3 is TGTGCCAGCAGCGCCCCGGGACAGGGTACCGGGGAGCTGTTTTTT.

The chain carries TRBV12-3 or TRBV12-4 and TRBJ2-1; D call uncertain. The CDR3 totals 14 residues. V was clipped by 3 bases and J by 2 bases, with 8 bases between them. The CDR3: CASSFKGPYNEQFF. In DNA, the CDR3 is TGTGCCAGCAGTTTTAAGGGCCCCTACAATGAGCAGTTCTTC.

In this sample, this clonotype turned up many times. This chain links TRBV12-3 or TRBV12-4 with TRBJ1-4, with D perhaps TRBD1 (6 bases). The V end was cut by 5 bases, the J end by 0 bases, with 22 bases between. The CDR3 spans 19 residues. CDR3 coding DNA: TGTGCCAGCAGTGCCCGGGGGCTTCAGACTCTTGCAACTAATGAAAAACTGTTTTTT. This sequence encodes CASSARGLQTLATNEKLFF.

The J gene is TRBJ2-1, the V gene TRBV3-1, with 14 nucleotides matching TRBD2. The V gene end was trimmed by 5 bases and the J gene end by 5 bases; junction bases not matched to a gene: 8. The germline gives CDR1 LGHDT, CDR2 YNNKEL (reference sequence). The CDR3 consists of 17 residues. This chain's CDR3 is CASSGTSGSSPHNEQFF. CDR3 coding DNA: TGTGCCAGCAGCGGGACTAGCGGGAGCTCTCCCCACAATGAGCAGTTCTTC.